This T cell receptor beta chain originates from a study of cytomegalovirus exposure and HLA in healthy donors. Study-wide points: One later analysis reportedly identified an Asian-associated ancestry cluster that showed fewer N-insertions than the roughly 640-donor mean. Specificity of three CMV-associated chains for CMV antigens was verified in vitro. Cytomegalovirus association was listed for approximately 150 TCR beta chains.

60 Vbeta and 13 Jbeta primers were used in PCR. Measured with immunoSEQ multiplex PCR; TCRdb has only the in-frame clones, and not every one. The sample contains roughly 77,000 clones, around 79% of which appear only once. The CDR3 runs to 13 residues. The germline gives CDR1 SGHVS, CDR2 FQNEAQ. V lost 1 base and J lost 7, with 10 bases in between. Points on this clone: Its antigen is as yet unknown.

The chain recombines TRBV7-8 with TRBJ1-1; possibly TRBD1 for D (6 bases). The source is a man aged 40-55 years in good health and CMV-seronegative. Sequencing used PBMCs. The CDR3: CASSLGQAFEAFF. CDR3 bases: TGTGCCAGCAGCTTAGGACAGGCATTTGAAGCTTTCTTT.